This T cell receptor (beta chain) was captured in a study of blood T cell repertoires in COVID-19 (TCRdb year 2020). Turning to the overall study: Collaborator samples came from the United States, Italy and Spain and covered acute and convalescent phases of COVID-19. The dataset comprised deeply sampled blood TCRbeta repertoires from subjects exposed to, actively infected with, or recovered from COVID-19. The material from the prospective study consisted of cDNA or gDNA derived from T cells, B-cell-depleted T cells, or PBMCs. Nearly every sample came with metadata listing a de-identified subject ID, COVID-19 status, age in years and sex. The samples were drawn from the first 160 participants of the ongoing ImmuneRACE study and from some 1,300 subjects provided by 6 global collaborators. The repertoires were released in a freely available public database meant as a resource for research on the immune response to SARS-CoV-2. Where available, HLA class I and class II types were obtained from metadata supplied by the sample provider rather than from assay-based typing. Here is what the overall study found, with its caveats: The quantity of clinical and demographic metadata differed by source and by participant and was supplied without curation.

Enrolling through a virtual design, the prospective study's participants ranged in age from roughly 18 to 89 years and lived across about two dozen United States geographic areas. In the prospective study, participants were assigned to cohorts based on the clinical history participants reported in a screening survey and a study questionnaire. Exposed participants had been in contact with someone with a PCR-confirmed or clinician-diagnosed COVID-19 case within 2 weeks of study entry. In the prospective study, mobile phlebotomists collected whole blood, serum and a nasopharyngeal or oropharyngeal swab from each participant. Prospective study participants could optionally give additional blood draws and questionnaires over an approximately 2-month period. Before DNA extraction, blood samples from the prospective study were shipped at room temperature or frozen. TCRbeta CDR3 regions were amplified from genomic DNA using the immunoSEQ Assay, a bias-controlled multiplex PCR. Regarding the original processing steps: Within the assay, amplification of reference gene primers was used to estimate how many nucleated cells each sample contained. To quantify the absolute abundance of each unique TCRbeta CDR3 rearrangement, sequence reads were collapsed and filtered. For each sample, productive Simpson clonality was calculated as the square root of Simpson's diversity index across productive rearrangements. The clones in this table, taken by TCRdb from immuneACCESS, are in-frame only. Not every clone is retained; where verified, under half of the shortfall comes from an unresolved V gene, and the cause of the rest is unknown. V and J calls and clone size are given by that table; D and trimming were obtained from the DNA. This sample holds a few hundred thousand clones; approximately 86% were observed only once. The ten largest clonotypes hold approximately 4.8% of the sample.

Points on this clone: Its cognate antigen has yet to be identified. Base qualities are not provided; no much larger clone lies one nucleotide away.

The CDR3 runs 14 residues from the cysteine to the phenylalanine. Only the CDR3 DNA is retained, 42 bases long and in frame from the first base. V is pared back by 4 bases and J by 5 bases, with 14 bases lying between the germline termini. As encoded in the germline V gene, CDR1 is SGHRS while CDR2 is YFSETQ. Sequencing used PBMCs or T cells enriched from blood (not recorded which). The sequence joins TRBV5-1 to TRBJ2-3; the D gene is perhaps TRBD2, from 5 matching bases. This sequence was found in a woman aged 25 to 45 who had been exposed to COVID-19. The DNA reads TGCGCCAGCAGCCATGGAGGTGGCGGAGATACGCAGTATTTT. Translated, it reads CASSHGGGGDTQYF. Outside the CDR3, residues come from the reference TRBV5-1 and TRBJ2-3 proteins, so the full variable domain is: KAGVTQTPRYLIKTRGQQVTLSCSPISGHRSVSWYQQTPGQGLQFLFEYFSETQRNKGNFPGRFSGRQFSNSRSEMNVSTLELGDSALYLCASSHGGGGDTQYFGPGTRLTVL.